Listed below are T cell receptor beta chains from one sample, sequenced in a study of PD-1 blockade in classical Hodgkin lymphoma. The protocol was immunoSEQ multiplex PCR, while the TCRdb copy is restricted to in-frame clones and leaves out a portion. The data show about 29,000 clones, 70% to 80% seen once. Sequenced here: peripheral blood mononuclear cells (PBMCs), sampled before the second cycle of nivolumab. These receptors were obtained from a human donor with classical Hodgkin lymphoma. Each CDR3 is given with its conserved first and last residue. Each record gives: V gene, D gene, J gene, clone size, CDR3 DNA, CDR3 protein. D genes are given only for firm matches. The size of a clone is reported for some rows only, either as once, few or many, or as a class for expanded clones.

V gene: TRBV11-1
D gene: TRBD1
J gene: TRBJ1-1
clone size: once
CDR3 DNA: TGTGCCAGCAGCTTAACCGGCAGGGGGGCCATGAACACTGAAGCTTTCTTT
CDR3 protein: CASSLTGRGAMNTEAFF

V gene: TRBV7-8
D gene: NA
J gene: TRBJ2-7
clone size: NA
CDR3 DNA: TGTGCCAGCAGCTTAGGTGCGAGTACGGGGGAGCGCGGTTACGAGCAGTACTTC
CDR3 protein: CASSLGASTGERGYEQYF

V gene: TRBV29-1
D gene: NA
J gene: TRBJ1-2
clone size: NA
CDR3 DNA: TGCAGCGTTGAAGATGGGGCGGACAGCCTTAACTATGGCTACACCTTC
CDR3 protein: CSVEDGADSLNYGYTF

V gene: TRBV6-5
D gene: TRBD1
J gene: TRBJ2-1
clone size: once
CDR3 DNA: TGTGCCAGCAGTTATGAGGACAGGGAATGGAATGAGCAGTTCTTC
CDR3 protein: CASSYEDREWNEQFF

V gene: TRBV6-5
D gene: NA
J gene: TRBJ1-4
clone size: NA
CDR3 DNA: TGTGCCAGCAGGAGTGCAGGGTCAACTAATGAAAAACTGTTTTTT
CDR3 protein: CASRSAGSTNEKLFF

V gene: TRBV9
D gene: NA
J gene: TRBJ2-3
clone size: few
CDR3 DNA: TGTGCCAGCAGCGTGTCCGGCGGCACAGATACGCAGTATTTT
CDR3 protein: CASSVSGGTDTQYF

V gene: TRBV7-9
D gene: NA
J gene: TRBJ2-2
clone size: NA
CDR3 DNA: TGTGCCAGCAGCTATGGACAGGCGGGGGCGAACACCGGGGAGCTGTTTTTT
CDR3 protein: CASSYGQAGANTGELFF

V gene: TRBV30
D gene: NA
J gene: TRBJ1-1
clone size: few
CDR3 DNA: TGTGCCTGTTCAGGGGAAGGGAACACTGAAGCTTTCTTT
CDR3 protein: CACSGEGNTEAFF

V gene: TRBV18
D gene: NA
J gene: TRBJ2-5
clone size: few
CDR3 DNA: TGTGCCAGCTCACCACCGGGGGAGTACCAAGAGACCCAGTACTTC
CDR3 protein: CASSPPGEYQETQYF

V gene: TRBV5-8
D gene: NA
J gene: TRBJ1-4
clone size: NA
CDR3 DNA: TGTGCCAGCAGCTTATCGGCGGGACACCGTTCTAATGAAAAACTGTTTTTT
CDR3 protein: CASSLSAGHRSNEKLFF

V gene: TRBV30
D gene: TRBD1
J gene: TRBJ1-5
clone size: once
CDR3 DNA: TGTGCCTGGAGTCACCCCGGAGCCTACAGGGGTGATAGCAATCAGCCCCAGCATTTT
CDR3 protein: CAWSHPGAYRGDSNQPQHF

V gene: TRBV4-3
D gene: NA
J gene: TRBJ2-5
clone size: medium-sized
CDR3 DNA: TGCGCCAGCAGCCACGTTAGGGGTCTGGAGACCCAGTACTTC
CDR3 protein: CASSHVRGLETQYF

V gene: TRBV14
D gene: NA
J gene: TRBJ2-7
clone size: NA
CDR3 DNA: TGTGCCAGCAGCCAAGATCCCCAGGGCTCCTACGAGCAGTACTTC
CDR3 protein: CASSQDPQGSYEQYF

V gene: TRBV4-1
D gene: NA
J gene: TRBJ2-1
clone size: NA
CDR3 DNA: TGCGCCAGCAGTCAAAGCAATGAGCAGTTCTTC
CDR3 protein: CASSQSNEQFF